Each of the 15 T cell receptor beta chains below was sequenced from the same sample in a study of T cell changes during pregnancy in multiple sclerosis. Some clones are missing from TCRdb's copy, which holds only in-frame ones; the method was immunoSEQ multiplex PCR. The repertoire holds 40,000 to 60,000 clones, with around 93% as singletons. The sample consisted of CD8+ T cells from peripheral blood mononuclear cells, taken in the second trimester of pregnancy. These receptors all stem from a female donor with multiple sclerosis, enrolled in a pregnancy study.

The chain carries TRBV4-1 and TRBJ2-7; 7 positions agree with TRBD1. Trimming at V came to 3 bases and at J to 1 base, leaving 3 bases not matched to a gene. Germline V gene lookup returns CDR1 MGHRA and CDR2 YSYEKL. The CDR3 spans 14 residues. CDR3 loop: CASSHTGQSYEQYF. Here the CDR3 DNA reads TGCGCCAGCAGCCACACGGGACAGTCCTACGAGCAGTACTTC.

The chain combines TRBV7-2 with TRBJ2-3; a possible D gene is TRBD2 (7 bases). V lost 2 bases and J lost 2, with 11 bases in between. Per the germline V gene, CDR1 is SGHTA and CDR2 is FQGNSA. The CDR3 runs to 15 residues. The CDR3 loop is CASSLSGGPTDTQYF. Written as DNA, the CDR3 is TGTGCCAGCAGCTTATCGGGGGGCCCCACAGATACGCAGTATTTT.

The rearrangement joins TRBV6-4 to TRBJ2-7, with 10 bases lining up with TRBD2. CDR1 and CDR2 from the germline V gene are MRHNA and SNTAGT. The ends lost 2 bases at V and 5 bases at J; junction bases unmatched: 6. The CDR3 runs 15 residues. As DNA, the CDR3 is TGTGCCAGCAGTGACACGAGCGGGGGGGCCGACGAGCAGTACTTC. It specifies CASSDTSGGADEQYF.

The V and J genes are TRBV30 and TRBJ2-5, with D possibly TRBD2 on 6 matching bases. The germline V gene has CDR1 GTSNPN and CDR2 SVGIG (reference sequence). The CDR3 is 13 amino acids. V lost 5 bases and J 2 bases, leaving 12 bases between the germline ends. The CDR3 DNA sequence: TGTGCCTGGGAGAGAGGACTACAAGAGACCCAGTACTTC. Encoded protein: CAWERGLQETQYF.

V is TRBV11-2 and J is TRBJ2-1; D is perhaps TRBD1 (5 bases). This CDR3 comprises 15 residues. V lost 1 base to trimming and J lost 9 bases, with 16 bases between them. Germline-derived CDR1 and CDR2 are SGHAT and FQNNGV. The CDR3 DNA reads as TGTGCCAGCAGCTTAGTTACAGGCCCAGGCCTTGAGCAGTTCTTC. Translating gives CASSLVTGPGLEQFF.

The CDR3: CASSVGISGYEQYF. As DNA, the CDR3 is TGTGCCAGCAGCGTAGGGATTAGCGGCTACGAGCAGTACTTC. The chain couples TRBV9 to TRBJ2-7; TRBD2 is a possible D gene (6 bases). Germline V gene sequence: CDR1 SGDLS, CDR2 YYNGEE. Trimming left V 0 bases short and J 3 bases short, with 10 bases between. The CDR3 has 14 amino acids.

The chain employs TRBV30 and TRBJ2-1; weak D call: TRBD1 (6 bases). Germline values: CDR1 GTSNPN, CDR2 SVGIG (reference sequence). With 4 bases removed from V and 0 bases from J, the gap between germline ends came to 13 bases. CDR3 length equals 15 residues. Here the CDR3 reads CAWIAGEISYNEQFF. CDR3 DNA sequence: TGTGCCTGGATAGCAGGGGAGATCTCCTACAATGAGCAGTTCTTC.

V is TRBV5-6 and J is TRBJ2-7; the D gene is possibly TRBD1 (6 bases). Trimming stripped 2 bases from V and 0 bases from J, with 9 bases between. Germline assignment: CDR1 SGHDT and CDR2 YYEEEE. The CDR3 has 14 amino acids. The CDR3 nucleotides are TGTGCCAGCAGCTTCGGGACACCCTCCTACGAGCAGTACTTC. This codes for CASSFGTPSYEQYF.

The V gene is TRBV7-2, the J gene TRBJ2-1, with 9 bases identical to TRBD2. The CDR3 runs 14 residues. The germline V gene has CDR1 SGHTA and CDR2 FQGNSA. V lost 2 bases, J lost 9 bases, and 5 bases stayed unmatched. CDR3 amino acids: CASSLLSGGIEQFF. CDR3 DNA sequence: TGTGCCAGCAGCTTACTAAGCGGGGGGATTGAGCAGTTCTTC.

A single count supports this clone. The chain has TRBV5-6 and TRBJ1-1; D call uncertain. Germline CDR1 SGHDT, CDR2 YYEEEE. The CDR3 covers 14 residues. The V and J ends lost 1 base and 4 bases respectively, with 11 bases between them. This chain's CDR3 is CASSLPTLGTEAFF. The CDR3 DNA follows: TGTGCCAGCAGCTTGCCGACGCTAGGCACTGAAGCTTTCTTT.

The sample holds one count of this clone. The V and J genes are TRBV6-5 and TRBJ1-2; D may be TRBD1 (6 bases). V dropped 2 bases and J dropped 3 bases, with 7 bases sitting between them. The CDR3 is made up of 13 amino acids. Germline lookup yields CDR1 MNHEY and CDR2 SVGAGI. The CDR3 DNA reads as TGTGCCAGCAGTTACGGGGGCTACTATGGCTACACCTTC. This translates into CASSYGGYYGYTF.

The table lists this clone with a few counts. The chain has TRBV7-3 and TRBJ2-5; D gene uncertain. The CDR3 is 12 residues long. The germline V gene encodes CDR1 SGHTA and CDR2 FQGTGA. V was clipped by 5 bases and J by 5 bases, with 9 bases between them. In nucleotides, the CDR3 is TGTGCCAGCAGCAAGCCCGGGGAGACCCAGTACTTC. This encodes CASSKPGETQYF. The full variable domain, rest sourced from reference TRBV7-3 and TRBJ2-5, is GAGVSQTPSNKVTEKGKYVELRCDPISGHTALYWYRQSLGQGPEFLIYFQGTGAADDSGLPNDRFFAVRPEGSVSTLKIQRTERGDSAVYLCASSKPGETQYFGPGTRLLVL.

DNA for the CDR3: TGTGCCAGCAGCACAGGGGGGGACGGCTACACCTTC. Translating gives CASSTGGDGYTF. The V gene is TRBV4-2, the J gene TRBJ1-2, with 8 bases lining up with TRBD1. V shed 5 bases and J 8 bases; nucleotides not matched to a gene: 4. The CDR3 length is 12 residues. Germline CDR1 reads LGHNA; CDR2 reads YNFKEQ.

The rearrangement uses TRBV6-1 and TRBJ2-3; TRBD2 matches 8 bases. Trimming removed 3 bases from V and 2 bases from J; junction bases left unmatched: 10. CDR3 length: 17 residues. Germline V gene lookup returns CDR1 MNHNS and CDR2 SASEGT. CDR3: CASSDSMGGGPTDTQYF. CDR3 in DNA: TGTGCCAGCAGTGATTCAATGGGCGGGGGGCCCACAGATACGCAGTATTTT.

This rearrangement joins TRBV14 to TRBJ2-7; 11 positions agree with TRBD2. The length of the CDR3 is 17 residues. Looked up from germline, CDR1 is SGHDN and CDR2 is FVKESK. J was trimmed by 4 bases and V by 0 bases; bases with no gene match: 8. CDR3 sequence: CASSQDSRTSGSYEQYF. The CDR3 coding sequence is TGTGCCAGCAGCCAAGATTCACGGACTAGCGGGTCTTACGAGCAGTACTTC. Drawing the rest from reference TRBV14 and TRBJ2-7, the complete variable domain is EAGVTQFPSHSVIEKGQTVTLRCDPISGHDNLYWYRRVMGKEIKFLLHFVKESKQDESGMPNNRFLAERTGGTYSTLKVQPAELEDSGVYFCASSQDSRTSGSYEQYFGPGTRLTVT.